A selection of T cell receptor beta chains follows, all from one sample in a study of cytomegalovirus exposure and HLA in healthy donors. This table comes from immunoSEQ multiplex PCR, and its TCRdb copy is limited to in-frame clones, with some not included. Altogether about 160,000 clones are present, 60% to 85% being singletons, with the ten largest covering 2.2%. Source material: PBMCs. These receptors were obtained from a man aged 45-60 years in good health and CMV-seropositive. CDR3s include the opening cysteine and the closing phenylalanine or tryptophan. The D gene is left open where the match is weak. Some rows mark clone size as missing; the rest say once, few, many or name a class of expanded clone.

>TRBD1|TRBJ1-1|TRBV10-2|NA
CASSLDRVHTEAFF
TGCGCCAGCAGTCTGGACAGGGTACACACTGAAGCTTTCTTT
>TRBD1|TRBJ1-6|TRBV4-1|NA
CASSQEDRVNNSPLHF
TGCGCCAGCAGCCAAGAAGACAGGGTTAATAATTCACCCCTCCACTTT
>TRBD1|TRBJ1-5|TRBV7-9|NA
CASSHVRGTGDVQPQHF
TGTGCCAGCAGCCACGTCAGGGGGACAGGGGACGTTCAGCCCCAGCATTTT
>NA|TRBJ2-2|TRBV5-1|NA
CASSLPGDTGELFF
TGCGCCAGCAGTCTTCCGGGGGACACCGGGGAGCTGTTTTTT
>NA|TRBJ2-7|TRBV25-1|NA
CASSPGLTLTHSYEQYF
TGTGCCAGCAGTCCGGGACTTACGCTTACTCACTCCTACGAGCAGTACTTC
>NA|TRBJ1-5|TRBV4-2|NA
CASSLHPGDRGNQPQHF
TGTGCCAGCAGCCTCCACCCGGGAGATAGGGGCAATCAGCCCCAGCATTTT
>TRBD2|TRBJ2-1|TRBV5-4|few
CASSLIRGGRDEQFF
TGTGCCAGCAGCTTGATCCGGGGGGGCCGAGATGAGCAGTTCTTC
>NA|TRBJ1-4|TRBV19|NA
CASSMQQGFYGEKLFF
TGTGCCAGTAGTATGCAGCAGGGGTTCTACGGCGAAAAACTGTTTTTT
>NA|TRBJ2-7|TRBV5-1|NA
CASSLSSLGYEQYF
TGCGCCAGCAGCTTGTCGTCTCTAGGTTACGAGCAGTACTTC
>TRBD1|TRBJ1-1|TRBV28|NA
CASSTSDRGMNTEAFF
TGTGCCAGCAGTACGTCCGACAGGGGTATGAACACTGAAGCTTTCTTT
>TRBD2|TRBJ2-3|TRBV5-1|NA
CASSLEGWRGGFADTQYF
TGCGCCAGCAGCTTGGAAGGTTGGCGGGGGGGCTTTGCAGATACGCAGTATTTT
>NA|TRBJ1-6|TRBV29-1|NA
CSVAFAYNSPLHF
TGCAGCGTTGCCTTCGCCTATAATTCACCCCTCCACTTT
>TRBD1|TRBJ1-5|TRBV6-1|NA
CASTGTGNQPQHF
TGTGCCAGCACTGGGACAGGGAATCAGCCCCAGCATTTT
>TRBD1|TRBJ1-1|TRBV7-9|NA
CASYRGPTEAFF
TGTGCCAGTTACAGGGGGCCCACTGAAGCTTTCTTT
>NA|TRBJ2-6|TRBV11-2|once
CASSLDFFSGANVLTF
TGTGCCAGCAGCTTAGATTTCTTCTCTGGGGCCAACGTCCTGACTTTC
>NA|TRBJ2-3|TRBV7-3|few
CASSTPGADTQYF
TGTGCCAGCAGCACGCCCGGGGCAGATACGCAGTATTTT
>TRBD1|TRBJ1-2|TRBV15|NA
CATSSGTGDGYTF
TGTGCCACCAGCAGTGGGACAGGGGACGGCTACACCTTC
>NA|TRBJ2-5|TRBV7-2|few
CASSRNGYQETQYF
TGTGCCAGCAGCCGGAACGGGTACCAAGAGACCCAGTACTTC
>TRBD1|TRBJ2-1|TRBV4-2|few
CASSQEVGGTGYNEQFF
TGTGCCAGCAGCCAAGAAGTGGGTGGGACAGGGTACAATGAGCAGTTCTTC
>TRBD1|TRBJ1-1|TRBV5-1|few
CASSLRTGPGTEAFF
TGCGCCAGCAGCCTCCGGACAGGGCCGGGGACTGAAGCTTTCTTT
>NA|TRBJ1-1|TRBV19|NA
CASSIEGVFMNTEAFF
TGTGCCAGTAGTATTGAGGGGGTCTTCATGAACACTGAAGCTTTCTTT
>NA|TRBJ2-7|TRBV11-2|once
CASSSESWQGSYEQYF
TGTGCCAGCAGCTCCGAGTCCTGGCAGGGGTCCTACGAGCAGTACTTC
>NA|TRBJ2-5|TRBV6-5|NA
CASSYSLMGLQETQYF
TGTGCCAGCAGTTACTCTCTGATGGGACTTCAAGAGACCCAGTACTTC
>NA|TRBJ1-6|TRBV5-4|NA
CASSPRVTGPGSYNSPLHF
TGTGCCAGCAGCCCCCGGGTAACAGGACCGGGCTCCTATAATTCACCCCTCCACTTT
>NA|TRBJ2-7|TRBV20-1|NA
CSARAGYEQYF
TGCAGTGCTAGGGCAGGGTACGAGCAGTACTTC
>NA|TRBJ2-7|TRBV5-1|NA
CASSLSRDIPSYEQYF
TGCGCCAGCAGCTTAAGCCGGGACATCCCCTCCTACGAGCAGTACTTC
>NA|TRBJ1-6|TRBV11-2|NA
CASSLLRPTSPLHF
TGTGCCAGCAGCTTATTACGTCCTACTTCACCCCTCCACTTT
>TRBD1|TRBJ1-1|TRBV2|few
CASSSQGSGTEAFF
TGTGCCAGCAGTTCACAGGGGTCGGGGACTGAAGCTTTCTTT
>NA|TRBJ2-6|TRBV7-3|NA
CASSQVTGANVLTF
TGTGCCAGCAGCCAGGTCACTGGGGCCAACGTCCTGACTTTC
>TRBD2|TRBJ2-1|TRBV4-1|NA
CASSQVLAGGPNEQFF
TGCGCCAGCAGCCAAGTCCTAGCGGGGGGACCCAATGAGCAGTTCTTC
>NA|TRBJ2-7|TRBV18|NA
CASSPLGSEQYF
TGTGCCAGCTCACCACTAGGGAGCGAGCAGTACTTC
>TRBD1|TRBJ2-7|TRBV7-2|NA
CASSLVGQLNSYEQYF
TGTGCCAGCAGCTTAGTGGGACAGTTGAACTCCTACGAGCAGTACTTC
>TRBD1|TRBJ2-2|TRBV7-9|NA
CASSVDRGVAGELFF
TGTGCCAGCAGCGTCGACAGGGGGGTCGCCGGGGAGCTGTTTTTT
>NA|TRBJ1-6|TRBV5-6|NA
CASSETENSPLHF
TGTGCCAGCAGCGAGACAGAGAATTCACCCCTCCACTTT
>TRBD1|TRBJ1-1|TRBV5-1|NA
CASSSAGQGATTEAFF
TGCGCCAGCAGCTCCGCCGGACAGGGGGCTACCACTGAAGCTTTCTTT
>TRBD1|TRBJ1-4|TRBV5-8|NA
CASSHGTATNEKLFF
TGTGCCAGCAGCCACGGGACAGCAACTAATGAAAAACTGTTTTTT
>NA|TRBJ2-5|TRBV15|few
CATSFPLLRETQYF
TGTGCCACCAGCTTTCCCTTACTGCGGGAGACCCAGTACTTC
>TRBD2|TRBJ2-3|TRBV30|NA
CAWAIAGGGTDTQYF
TGTGCCTGGGCCATAGCGGGGGGGGGCACAGATACGCAGTATTTT
>NA|TRBJ2-7|TRBV6-5|NA
CASSYSGAGSSYEQYF
TGTGCCAGCAGTTACTCCGGGGCGGGGTCTTCCTACGAGCAGTACTTC
>NA|TRBJ1-2|TRBV28|NA
CGSGSGHSYGYTF
TGCGGCAGTGGGTCGGGACACTCCTATGGCTACACCTTC